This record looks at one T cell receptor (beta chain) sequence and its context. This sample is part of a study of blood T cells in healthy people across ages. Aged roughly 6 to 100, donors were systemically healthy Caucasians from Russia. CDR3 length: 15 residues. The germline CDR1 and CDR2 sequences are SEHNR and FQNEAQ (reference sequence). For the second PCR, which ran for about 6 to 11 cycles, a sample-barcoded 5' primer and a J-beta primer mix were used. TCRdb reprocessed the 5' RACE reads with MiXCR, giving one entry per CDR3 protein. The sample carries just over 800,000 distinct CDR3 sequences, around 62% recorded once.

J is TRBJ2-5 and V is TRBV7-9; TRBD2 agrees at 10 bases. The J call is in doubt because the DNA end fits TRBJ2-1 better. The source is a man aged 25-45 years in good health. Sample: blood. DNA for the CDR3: TGTGCCAGCAGCGAGGGGACTAGCGTGCAAGAGACCCAGTTCTTC. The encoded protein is CASSEGTSVQETQFF.